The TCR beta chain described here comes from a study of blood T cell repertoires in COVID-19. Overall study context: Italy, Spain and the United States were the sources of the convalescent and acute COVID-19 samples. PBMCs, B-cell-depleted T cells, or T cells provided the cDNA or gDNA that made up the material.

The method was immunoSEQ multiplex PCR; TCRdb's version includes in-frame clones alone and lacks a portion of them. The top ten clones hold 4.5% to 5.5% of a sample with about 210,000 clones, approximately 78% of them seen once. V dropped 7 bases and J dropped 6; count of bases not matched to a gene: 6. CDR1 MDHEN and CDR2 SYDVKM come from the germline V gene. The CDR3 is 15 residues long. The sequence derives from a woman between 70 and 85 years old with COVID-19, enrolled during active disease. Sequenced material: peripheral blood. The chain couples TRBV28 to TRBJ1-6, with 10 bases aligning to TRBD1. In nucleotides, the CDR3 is TGTGCCAGCACCTTCCGGGACAGGGGTAATTCACCCCTCCACTTT. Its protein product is CASTFRDRGNSPLHF.